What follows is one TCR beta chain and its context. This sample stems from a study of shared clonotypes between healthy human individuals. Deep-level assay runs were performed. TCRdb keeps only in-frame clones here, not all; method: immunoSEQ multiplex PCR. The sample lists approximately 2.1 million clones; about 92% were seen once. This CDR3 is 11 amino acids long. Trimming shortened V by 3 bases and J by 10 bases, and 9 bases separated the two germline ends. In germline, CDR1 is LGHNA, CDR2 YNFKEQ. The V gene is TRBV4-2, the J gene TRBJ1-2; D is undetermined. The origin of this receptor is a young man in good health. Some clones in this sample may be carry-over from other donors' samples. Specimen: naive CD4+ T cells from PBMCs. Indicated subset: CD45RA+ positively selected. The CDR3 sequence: CASSHGWDYTF. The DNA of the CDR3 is TGTGCCAGCAGCCATGGGTGGGACTACACCTTC.